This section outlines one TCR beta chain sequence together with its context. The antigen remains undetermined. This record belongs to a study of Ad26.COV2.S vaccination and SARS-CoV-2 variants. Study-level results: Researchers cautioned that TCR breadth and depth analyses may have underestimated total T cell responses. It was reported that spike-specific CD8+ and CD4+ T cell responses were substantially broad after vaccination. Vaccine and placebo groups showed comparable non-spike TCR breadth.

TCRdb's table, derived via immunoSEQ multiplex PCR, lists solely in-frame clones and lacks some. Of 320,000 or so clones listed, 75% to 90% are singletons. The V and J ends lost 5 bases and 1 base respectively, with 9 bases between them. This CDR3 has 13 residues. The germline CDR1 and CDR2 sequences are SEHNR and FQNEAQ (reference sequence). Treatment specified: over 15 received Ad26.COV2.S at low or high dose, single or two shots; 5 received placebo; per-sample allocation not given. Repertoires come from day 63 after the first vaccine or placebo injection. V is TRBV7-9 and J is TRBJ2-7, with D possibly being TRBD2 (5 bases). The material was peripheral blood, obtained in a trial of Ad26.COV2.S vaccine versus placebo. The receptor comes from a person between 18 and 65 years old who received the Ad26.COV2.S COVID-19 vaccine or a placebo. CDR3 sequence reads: CASSAAASYEQYV. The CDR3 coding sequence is TGTGCCAGCAGCGCAGCGGCTTCCTACGAGCAGTACGTC.